The 25 T cell receptor beta chains in this list originate from one sample, sequenced in a study of cytomegalovirus exposure and HLA in healthy donors. Researchers ran the PCR with 60 Vbeta and 13 Jbeta primers. Profiling relied on immunoSEQ multiplex PCR, and the TCRdb table lists in-frame clones only, not all of them. The profile shows 120,000 or so clones, around three quarters of them singletons. Sequenced: PBMCs. These receptors were obtained from a male donor in good health and CMV-seronegative.

The rearrangement links TRBV27 to TRBJ2-6, with 9 positions matching TRBD1. The CDR3 totals 18 residues. The ends lost 2 bases at V and 3 bases at J; junction bases unmatched: 8. Germline CDR1 reads MNHEY; CDR2 reads SMNVEV (reference sequence). CDR3 in DNA: TGTGCCAGCAGTTTAGGACCGGGACAGGGTAGTGGGGCCAACGTCCTGACTTTC. Its translation: CASSLGPGQGSGANVLTF.

J is TRBJ2-1 and V is TRBV11-2; possible D gene TRBD1, 5 bases. CDR1 and CDR2 (germline): SGHAT, FQNNGV. The CDR3 runs 15 residues. The V gene lost 3 bases and the J gene lost 0 bases, with 9 bases spanning the gap. Written as DNA, the CDR3 is TGTGCCAGCAGCTTTAGCAGGGTCTCCTACAATGAGCAGTTCTTC. Its translation is CASSFSRVSYNEQFF.

This clone was recorded once. The V call is TRBV15, the J call TRBJ1-3; no definite D call. The CDR3 has 16 amino acids. Trimming took 0 bases from V and 0 from J, leaving 9 bases between them. Germline CDR1 is LNHNV and CDR2 is YYDKDF (reference sequence). The CDR3 reads CATSRESLISGNTIYF. As DNA, the CDR3 is TGTGCCACCAGCAGAGAATCACTGATCTCTGGAAACACCATATATTTT.

The V and J genes are TRBV25-1 and TRBJ2-3, with TRBD2 matching 7 bases. Per the germline V gene, CDR1 is MGHDK and CDR2 is SYGVNS. This CDR3 has 15 amino acids. The J segment lost 3 bases and the V segment lost 3 bases, leaving 6 bases of the junction unmatched. The CDR3 loop reads CASSEGGRGTDTQYF. CDR3 nucleotides: TGTGCCAGCAGTGAGGGCGGGAGAGGGACAGATACGCAGTATTTT.

The V and J genes are TRBV5-6 and TRBJ2-5; D perhaps matches TRBD1 (5 bases). The J call may be incorrect, as the DNA end agrees better with TRBJ2-7. This CDR3 is built from 14 residues. Germline-derived CDR1 and CDR2 are SGHDT and YYEEEE. In DNA, the CDR3 is TGTGCCAGCAGCTTCATCTCAGGGTCCTACGAGCAGTACTTC. Its translation is CASSFISGSYEQYF.

This clone was found a few times. The V gene is TRBV2, the J gene TRBJ2-5; 15 bases are a match to TRBD2. CDR1 SNHLY and CDR2 FYNNEI come from the germline V gene. The CDR3 has 15 residues. J gave up 5 bases and V 6 bases, and 4 bases lay outside the gene matches. The CDR3 here is CASRQGLAGGETQYF. The CDR3 DNA is TGTGCCAGCAGACAGGGACTAGCGGGAGGTGAGACCCAGTACTTC.

The V gene is TRBV7-7, the J gene TRBJ1-3, with D possibly TRBD1 on 5 matching bases. CDR1 SSHAT and CDR2 FNYEAQ come from the germline V gene (reference sequence). Trimming cost V 5 bases and J 0 bases, with 11 bases left between them. The CDR3 is made up of 15 amino acids. The CDR3 DNA reads TGTGCCAGCAGCCCCGGACAAGACTCTGGAAACACCATATATTTT. Protein sequence: CASSPGQDSGNTIYF. The entire variable domain, with the rest obtained from reference TRBV7-7 and TRBJ1-3, is as follows: GAGVSQSPRYKVTKRGQDVTLRCDPISSHATLYWYQQALGQGPEFLTYFNYEAQPDKSGLPSDRFSAERPEGSISTLTIQRTEQRDSAMYRCASSPGQDSGNTIYFGEGSWLTVV.

The chain recombines TRBV20-1 with TRBJ1-2, with D hard to call. Trimming stripped 5 bases from V and 6 bases from J, with 10 bases between. The CDR3 covers 11 residues. Germline V gene sequence: CDR1 DFQATT, CDR2 SNEGSKA (reference sequence). CDR3 region: CSAEARHGYTF. The DNA for the CDR3 is TGCAGTGCTGAAGCCAGGCATGGCTACACCTTC.

V and J are TRBV10-1 and TRBJ2-3; 9 bases line up with TRBD1. The CDR3 is 15 residues long. V lost 4 bases and J lost 2; bases outside the gene matches: 4. Germline assignment: CDR1 WNHNN and CDR2 SYGVQD (reference sequence). CDR3 coding DNA: TGCGCCAGCAGTGCTACAGGGGGCTACACAGATACGCAGTATTTT. This codes for CASSATGGYTDTQYF.

The V call is TRBV5-1, the J call TRBJ2-7, with D maybe TRBD1 (5 bases). Germline V gene data show CDR1 as SGHRS and CDR2 as YFSETQ. V was pared by 0 bases and J by 2 bases, with 9 bases between. The CDR3 loop spans 14 amino acids. CDR3 nucleotide sequence: TGCGCCAGCAGCTTGGGGCAGGGCCCCTACGAGCAGTACTTC. It codes for CASSLGQGPYEQYF.

The genes are TRBV30 and TRBJ1-5; tentative D call: TRBD1 (6 bases). The germline V gene has CDR1 GTSNPN and CDR2 SVGIG (reference sequence). V was clipped by 0 bases and J by 6 bases, with 9 bases between them. CDR3 length equals 13 residues. The CDR3 nucleotides are TGTGCCTGGAGTGTAGGGGGATCTCAGCCCCAGCATTTT. This sequence encodes CAWSVGGSQPQHF.

The chain combines TRBV27 with TRBJ2-7; 7 bases are a match to TRBD2. The ends lost 6 bases at V and 3 bases at J; junction bases unmatched: 8. Germline V CDR1 and CDR2: MNHEY, SMNVEV (reference sequence). The CDR3 consists of 14 residues. The CDR3 region is CASRRSGSFYEQYF. The DNA of the CDR3 is TGTGCCAGCAGGCGTAGCGGGTCCTTCTACGAGCAGTACTTC.

This clone was found a few times. V usage is TRBV6-6 and J usage is TRBJ2-3; D unclear. The ends were cut back, 5 bases at V and 2 bases at J, with 14 bases in the middle. CDR1 and CDR2 from the germline V gene are MNHNY and SVGAGI (reference sequence). This CDR3 comprises 15 residues. The CDR3 sequence: CASSVTSVDTDTQYF. The DNA of the CDR3 is TGTGCCAGCAGTGTTACCAGCGTCGACACAGATACGCAGTATTTT.

The rearrangement joins TRBV19 to TRBJ1-4, with D tentatively TRBD1 (5 bases). Trimming took 7 bases from V and 8 from J, leaving 20 bases between them. This CDR3 is built from 15 residues. The germline gives CDR1 LNHDA, CDR2 SQIVND (reference sequence). The CDR3 spells CASKEGKNPGEKLFF. The CDR3 region has the DNA TGTGCCAGTAAAGAAGGGAAGAACCCAGGGGAAAAACTGTTTTTT.

The chain couples TRBV7-9 to TRBJ2-7, with D tentatively TRBD1 (5 bases). The germline V and J ends were trimmed by 1 base and 6 bases, with 13 bases remaining between them. Germline values: CDR1 SEHNR, CDR2 FQNEAQ (reference sequence). CDR3 size: 14 residues. This chain's CDR3 is CASSLVSGFGEQYF. In nucleotides, the CDR3 is TGTGCCAGCAGCTTAGTGTCAGGGTTCGGCGAGCAGTACTTC.

The chain uses TRBV9 and TRBJ2-3; 7 bases align to TRBD2. Germline values: CDR1 SGDLS, CDR2 YYNGEE. With V trimmed by 0 bases and J by 4 bases, 5 bases remained unmatched. The CDR3 is made up of 15 amino acids. Here the CDR3 reads CASSVVAGVPDTQYF. The CDR3 bases are TGTGCCAGCAGCGTAGTGGCGGGGGTACCAGATACGCAGTATTTT.

The V and J genes are TRBV18 and TRBJ1-5, with a weak D call TRBD1 (5 bases). Germline lookup yields CDR1 KGHSH and CDR2 LQKENI. Trimming took off 3 bases at V and 0 bases at J, with 9 bases between the two ends. The CDR3 contains 15 residues. The DNA for the CDR3 is TGTGCCAGCTCACCTATAGGGGTTAGCAATCAGCCCCAGCATTTT. Translated, it gives CASSPIGVSNQPQHF. Using reference TRBV18 and TRBJ1-5 for the parts outside the CDR3, the full variable domain is NAGVMQNPRHLVRRRGQEARLRCSPMKGHSHVYWYRQLPEEGLKFMVYLQKENIIDESGMPKERFSAEFPKEGPSILRIQQVVRGDSAAYFCASSPIGVSNQPQHFGDGTRLSIL.

Only a few counts were recorded for this clone. The chain has TRBV5-6 and TRBJ2-7, with 12 bases fitting TRBD2. CDR3 length equals 16 residues. Germline CDR1 and CDR2: SGHDT and YYEEEE. V dropped 4 bases and J dropped 2; count of bases not matched to a gene: 7. This chain's CDR3 is CASSAGLAGTAYEQYF. CDR3 nucleotide sequence: TGTGCCAGCAGCGCTGGACTAGCGGGGACAGCCTACGAGCAGTACTTC.

With respect to this clone: At one of its ends the junction is not consistent with the germline gene, which may arise from a read error. V gene TRBV6-1 combines with J gene TRBJ2-4; D remains ambiguous. CDR3 size: 15 residues. Germline assignment: CDR1 MNHNS and CDR2 SASEGT. The CDR3 nucleotides are TGTGCCAGCAGTGAGAACCTGCTGGGCACAAACAGTCAGTACTTC. The encoded protein is CASSENLLGTNSQYF.

For the CDR3, the DNA is TGTGCCAGCAGCTCCATCAGGGGGCCAGATACGCAGTATTTT. Protein product: CASSSIRGPDTQYF. The rearrangement uses TRBV11-2 and TRBJ2-3, with 8 positions matching TRBD1. Germline assignment: CDR1 SGHAT and CDR2 FQNNGV. CDR3 size: 14 residues. The J segment lost 4 bases and the V segment lost 4 bases, leaving 4 bases of the junction unmatched.

The chain carries TRBV5-4 and TRBJ1-2; 10 bases fit TRBD1. Germline CDR1 is SGHNT and CDR2 is YYREEE (reference sequence). The V segment lost 3 bases and the J segment 8 bases; nucleotides outside the gene matches: 10. This CDR3 has 15 amino acids. CDR3 loop: CASSSQLTGGFGYTF. The CDR3 DNA follows: TGTGCCAGCAGCTCCCAGTTGACAGGGGGCTTCGGCTACACCTTC. The whole variable domain, filled in from reference TRBV5-4 and TRBJ1-2, reads ETGVTQSPTHLIKTRGQQVTLRCSSQSGHNTVSWYQQALGQGPQFIFQYYREEENGRGNFPPRFSGLQFPNYSSELNVNALELDDSALYLCASSSQLTGGFGYTFGSGTRLTVV.

J is TRBJ2-2 and V is TRBV6-6; D gene unclear. The CDR3 has 13 residues. Germline CDR1 is MNHNY and CDR2 is SVGAGI (reference sequence). Trimming removed 5 bases from V and 5 bases from J, with 9 bases in between. Here the CDR3 DNA reads TGTGCCAGCAGTCCCCGGTCGACCGGGGAGCTGTTTTTT. Protein product: CASSPRSTGELFF.

In this sample, this clone turned up a few times. CDR3 in DNA: TGTGCCTGGAGTGTACGGCGGGGGACAGGGAAGATCTCCTATAATTCACCCCTCCACTTT. Its translation is CAWSVRRGTGKISYNSPLHF. This chain connects TRBV30 to TRBJ1-6; 9 nucleotides line up with TRBD1. This CDR3 has 20 residues. Germline V gene data show CDR1 as GTSNPN and CDR2 as SVGIG (reference sequence). Trimming cost V 0 bases and J 0 bases; bases outside gene matches: 12.

This clone was recorded once. The chain carries TRBV7-9 and TRBJ1-4; 7 bases line up with TRBD1. V lost 6 bases to trimming and J lost 11 bases; unmatched junction nucleotides: 6. CDR1 is SEHNR, CDR2 FQNEAQ, per germline (reference sequence). This CDR3 is 12 amino acids long. The CDR3 DNA follows: TGTGCCAGCAGGAACGACAGGGAGAAACTGTTTTTT. As protein: CASRNDREKLFF. The full variable domain, in which reference TRBV7-9 and TRBJ1-4 provide the parts outside the CDR3, is DTGVSQNPRHKITKRGQNVTFRCDPISEHNRLYWYRQTLGQGPEFLTYFQNEAQLEKSRLLSDRFSAERPKGSFSTLEIQRTEQGDSAMYLCASRNDREKLFFGSGTQLSVL.

CDR3: CAWGQGSSGETQYF. The CDR3 DNA is TGTGCCTGGGGACAGGGAAGCTCGGGGGAGACCCAGTACTTC. This chain joins TRBV30 and TRBJ2-5; 8 bases match TRBD1. After removal of 5 bases from V and 5 bases from J, the junction contained 10 bases not matched to a gene. This CDR3 is built from 14 residues. Germline values: CDR1 GTSNPN, CDR2 SVGIG (reference sequence).